The next 15 T cell receptor beta chains were all read from a single sample in a study of T cells in Graves' hyperthyroidism and ophthalmopathy (dated by TCRdb to about 2019). The receptor library was made with multiplex PCR. The listed sequencing device is Illumina HiSeq 2000. Amplification of TCR beta CDR3 regions was carried out from RNA transcripts. The TCR CDR3 was subjected to a first round of RT-PCR using the HTBI primer set and the Qiagen OneStep RT-PCR kit. In TCRdb, the public reads were trimmed at Q25 with fastp and aligned with MiXCR, with productive beta chains retained. Identical CDR3 proteins give one entry, which carries the most common genes and DNA. The sample table records under 350,000 distinct CDR3 sequences; around a fifth of these occur just once. Together, the top ten hold about 50% of the sample. The sequencing input was blood. Every receptor here comes from a woman between 45 and 60 years old with Graves' hyperthyroidism.

In its sample, this clonotype was seen many times. The rearrangement joins TRBV15 to TRBJ2-7; tentative D call: TRBD1 (6 bases). Looked up from germline, CDR1 is LNHNV and CDR2 is YYDKDF (reference sequence). Trimming shortened V by 2 bases and J by 3 bases, and 14 bases separated the two germline ends. The CDR3 has 15 residues. The CDR3 bases are TGTGCCACCAGCAGAAAAAGGGACAACCTCTACGAGCAGTACTTC. Translated: CATSRKRDNLYEQYF. Filled out from reference TRBV15 and TRBJ2-7, the complete variable domain reads DAMVIQNPRYQVTQFGKPVTLSCSQTLNHNVMYWYQQKSSQAPKLLFHYYDKDFNNEADTPDNFQSRRPNTSFCFLDIRSPGLGDTAMYLCATSRKRDNLYEQYFGPGTRLTVT.

This clonotype was seen more than once but under ten times. The chain combines TRBV20-1 with TRBJ2-3, with D perhaps matching TRBD1 or TRBD2 (5 bases each). V lost 3 bases and J 0 bases, leaving 10 bases between the germline ends. Germline CDR1 is DFQATT and CDR2 is SNEGSKA (reference sequence). The CDR3 sequence is 14 residues long. The CDR3: CSASPGASTDTQYF. DNA for the CDR3: TGCAGTGCTAGCCCCGGGGCTAGCACAGATACGCAGTATTTT.

This clonotype was observed at least ten times. The chain's CDR3 is CASSGITGYTEAFF. CDR3 in DNA: TGCGCCAGCAGTGGGATCACAGGTTACACTGAAGCTTTCTTT. This sequence joins TRBV10-2 and TRBJ1-1; perhaps TRBD1 as D (5 bases). This CDR3 comprises 14 residues. Trimming pared 4 bases from V and 3 bases from J, leaving 12 bases between. CDR1 is WSHSY, CDR2 SAAADI, per germline.

This clonotype was counted ten times or more. The chain carries TRBV28 and TRBJ1-1, with 7 bases aligning to TRBD1. V shed 7 bases and J 5 bases; nucleotides not matched to a gene: 7. Germline V gene data show CDR1 as MDHEN and CDR2 as SYDVKM. This CDR3 region has 13 residues. CDR3 bases: TGTGCCAGCATGAGGGGGCGCTGGACTGAAGCTTTCTTT. Amino acid sequence: CASMRGRWTEAFF.

CDR3 loop: CASSQVQRTYNEQFF. The CDR3 DNA reads as TGCGCCAGCAGCCAAGTGCAACGGACATACAATGAGCAGTTCTTC. J is TRBJ2-1 and V is TRBV4-1, with D possibly TRBD1 on 5 matching bases. The V gene's germline CDR1 is MGHRA and CDR2 YSYEKL. The CDR3 loop spans 15 amino acids. V lost 1 base to trimming and J lost 4 bases, with 11 bases between them.

On this clonotype: A much larger clone is a single base away; this may be a read error. This chain links TRBV28 with TRBJ2-2, with D unclear. V was shortened by 7 bases and J by 5 bases, with 14 bases between the two germline ends. The germline gives CDR1 MDHEN, CDR2 SYDVKM. The CDR3 runs to 14 residues. The CDR3 coding sequence is TGTGCCAGCAACTTCCCAGCTGGGACCGGGGAGCTGTTTTTT. Its protein is CASNFPAGTGELFF.

V is TRBV7-6 and J is TRBJ2-1; a weak D match, TRBD2 (6 bases). The V gene's germline CDR1 is SGHVS and CDR2 FNYEAQ. The CDR3 extends over 15 amino acids. The V gene lost 6 bases and the J gene lost 0 bases, with 12 bases spanning the gap. CDR3 bases: TGTGCCAGCAGGACCTTGGGGGGCTCCTACAATGAGCAGTTCTTC. It is translated as CASRTLGGSYNEQFF.

This clonotype was picked up many times. The chain carries TRBV11-2 and TRBJ2-1; 9 bases fit TRBD2. Trimming cost V 2 bases and J 6 bases; bases outside gene matches: 14. This CDR3 is 18 amino acids long. Germline assignment: CDR1 SGHAT and CDR2 FQNNGV. This CDR3 reads CASSLPGTSWILANEQFF. CDR3 in DNA: TGTGCCAGCAGCTTACCGGGGACTAGCTGGATTTTGGCCAATGAGCAGTTCTTC.

This clonotype was observed at least ten times. The chain couples TRBV6-1 to TRBJ2-7, with a tentative D call TRBD2 (7 bases). The germline V gene encodes CDR1 MNHNS and CDR2 SASEGT. With 5 bases removed from V and 3 bases from J, the gap between germline ends came to 23 bases. The CDR3 runs to 17 residues. CDR3 amino acids: CASSTLGGGGLVYEQYF. DNA of the CDR3: TGTGCCAGCAGTACCCTAGGTGGGGGGGGGCTGGTCTACGAGCAGTACTTC.

This clonotype was seen at least ten times. The CDR3 loop reads CASSYQTGRGTDTQYF. The CDR3 DNA follows: TGTGCCAGCAGTTATCAAACGGGACGAGGCACAGATACGCAGTATTTT. The chain has TRBV27 and TRBJ2-3; D may be TRBD1 or TRBD2 (5 bases each). Germline CDR1 and CDR2: MNHEY and SMNVEV (reference sequence). CDR3 length: 16 residues. V was shortened by 4 bases and J by 1 base, with 15 bases between the two germline ends.

This clonotype showed up just once. J is TRBJ2-3 and V is TRBV20-1; TRBD2 aligns across 10 bases. The J segment lost 3 bases and the V segment lost 6 bases, leaving 6 bases of the junction unmatched. In germline, CDR1 is DFQATT, CDR2 SNEGSKA (reference sequence). This CDR3 is built from 14 residues. In DNA, the CDR3 is TGCAGTGCGGAGCGGGAGGGGCATACAGATACGCAGTATTTT. Translating gives CSAEREGHTDTQYF.

This clonotype has a handful of counts. V is TRBV4-1 and J is TRBJ2-3; 7 bases are a match to TRBD1. This CDR3 spans 15 amino acids. Per the germline V gene, CDR1 is MGHRA and CDR2 is YSYEKL. V was pared by 2 bases and J by 6 bases, with 8 bases of the junction left unmatched. The CDR3 protein is CASSQPGQMGDTQYF. The CDR3 bases are TGCGCCAGCAGCCAACCGGGACAGATGGGGGATACGCAGTATTTT.

Comments on this clonotype: A much bigger clone sits one base away, suggesting this may be a read error. This chain connects TRBV18 to TRBJ2-3; 7 bases agree with TRBD2. The CDR3 loop spans 15 amino acids. Trimming removed 1 base from V and 4 bases from J; junction bases left unmatched: 5. Germline V gene lookup returns CDR1 KGHSH and CDR2 LQKENI. As DNA, the CDR3 is TGTGCCAGCTCACCACTCCGGGAGGCACCAGATACGCAGTATTTT. This translates into CASSPLREAPDTQYF.

This clonotype was seen a handful of times. The chain is built from TRBV5-4 and TRBJ1-1; TRBD1 is a possible D gene (6 bases). Germline CDR1 reads SGHNT; CDR2 reads YYREEE (reference sequence). The V gene lost 4 bases and the J gene lost 11 bases, with 18 bases spanning the gap. The CDR3 consists of 13 residues. In DNA form, the CDR3 reads TGTGCCAGCAGCCCCAAACGGCCAGGGGAGGCTTTCTTT. Translating gives CASSPKRPGEAFF.

This clonotype was counted only a few times. The chain combines TRBV15 with TRBJ1-4; no definite D call. Germline values: CDR1 LNHNV, CDR2 YYDKDF (reference sequence). Trimming shortened V by 0 bases and J by 11 bases, and 7 bases separated the two germline ends. CDR3 length equals 12 residues. In nucleotides, the CDR3 is TGTGCCACCAGCAGAGATGAGGAGAAACTGTTTTTT. It encodes CATSRDEEKLFF.